The source of this T cell receptor beta chain is a study of control samples from healthy donors and cancer patients. Sequencing was performed with immunoSEQ multiplex PCR; in TCRdb, only in-frame clones are kept and a portion is missing. The sample yields 65,000 to 75,000 clones, roughly 90% seen once. The CDR3 has 16 residues. Trimming cost V 2 bases and J 4 bases, with 17 bases left between them. CDR1 and CDR2 from the germline V gene are MDHEN and SYDVKM. The TCR sequence derives from a woman in her 50s in good health. Sequences were obtained from blood. The chain uses TRBV28 and TRBJ1-2; D uncertain. This CDR3 reads CASSLRFMGRTYGYTF. DNA for the CDR3: TGTGCCAGCAGTTTAAGGTTTATGGGCAGAACCTATGGCTACACCTTC.